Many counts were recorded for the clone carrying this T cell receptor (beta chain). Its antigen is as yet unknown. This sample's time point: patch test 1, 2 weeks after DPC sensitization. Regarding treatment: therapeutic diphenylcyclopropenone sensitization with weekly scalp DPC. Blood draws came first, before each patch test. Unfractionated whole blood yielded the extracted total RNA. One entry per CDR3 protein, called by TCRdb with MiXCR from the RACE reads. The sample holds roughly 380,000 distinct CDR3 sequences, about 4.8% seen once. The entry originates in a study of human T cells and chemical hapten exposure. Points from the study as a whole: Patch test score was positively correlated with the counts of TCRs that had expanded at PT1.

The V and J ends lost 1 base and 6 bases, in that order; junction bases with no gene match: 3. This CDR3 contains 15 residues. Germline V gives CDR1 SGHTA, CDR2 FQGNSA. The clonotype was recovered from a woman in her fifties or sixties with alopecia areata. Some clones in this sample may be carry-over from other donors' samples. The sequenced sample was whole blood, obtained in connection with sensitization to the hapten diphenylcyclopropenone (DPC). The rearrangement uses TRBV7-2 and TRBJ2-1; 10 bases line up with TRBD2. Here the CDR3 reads CASSLGGLAINEQFF. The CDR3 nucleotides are TGTGCCAGCAGCTTAGGGGGACTAGCGATCAATGAGCAGTTCTTC.